Given below is one T cell receptor beta chain in context. The antigen is unknown. Both 60 Vbeta primers and 13 Jbeta primers went into the PCR. Clones were read by immunoSEQ multiplex PCR, and TCRdb kept only the in-frame ones, dropping some. The sample has about 160,000 clones, around 76% seen once. Germline V CDR1 and CDR2: LNHDA, SQIVND (reference sequence). There are 16 residues in the CDR3. Trimming removed 8 bases from V and 0 bases from J; junction bases left unmatched: 9. The record originates from a study of cytomegalovirus exposure and HLA in healthy donors. Looking at the study overall: Of all 398 donors who were genotyped, 75% to 90% belonged to the Caucasian-associated ancestry cluster.

Overall study findings and caveats: Analysis performed later found about 17,000 TCR beta sequences associated with HLA alleles at 0.05 false discovery rate. Later analysis reportedly placed an Asian-associated ancestry cluster below the roughly 640-donor mean in N-insertions. The authors reported that TCR beta sequences could predict HLA-A and HLA-B alleles. These predictions were accurate for most subjects in the first cohort.

This sequence joins TRBV19 and TRBJ1-3, with 8 bases fitting TRBD1. This receptor was identified in a man between 40 and 49 years old in good health and CMV-seropositive. The material sequenced was PBMCs. The CDR3 loop reads CASEMLRGLSGNTIYF. CDR3 bases: TGTGCCAGTGAAATGCTCAGGGGGCTCTCTGGAAACACCATATATTTT.